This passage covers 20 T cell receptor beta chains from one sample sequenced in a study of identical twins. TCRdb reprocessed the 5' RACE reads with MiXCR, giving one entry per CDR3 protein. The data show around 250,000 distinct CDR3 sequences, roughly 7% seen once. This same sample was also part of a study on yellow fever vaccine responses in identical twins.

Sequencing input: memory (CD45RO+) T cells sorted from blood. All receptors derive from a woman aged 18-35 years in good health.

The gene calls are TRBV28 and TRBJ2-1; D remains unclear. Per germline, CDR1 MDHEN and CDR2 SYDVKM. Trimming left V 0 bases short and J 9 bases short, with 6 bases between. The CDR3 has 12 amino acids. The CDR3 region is CASSLWGFEQFF. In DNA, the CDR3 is TGTGCCAGCAGTTTATGGGGGTTTGAGCAGTTCTTC.

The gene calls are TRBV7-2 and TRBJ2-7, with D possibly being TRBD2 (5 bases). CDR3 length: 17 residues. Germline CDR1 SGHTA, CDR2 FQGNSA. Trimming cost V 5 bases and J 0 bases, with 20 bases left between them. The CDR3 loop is CASSRRKGGQSSYEQYV. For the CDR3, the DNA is TGTGCCAGCAGCCGACGGAAGGGCGGGCAAAGCTCCTACGAGCAGTACGTC.

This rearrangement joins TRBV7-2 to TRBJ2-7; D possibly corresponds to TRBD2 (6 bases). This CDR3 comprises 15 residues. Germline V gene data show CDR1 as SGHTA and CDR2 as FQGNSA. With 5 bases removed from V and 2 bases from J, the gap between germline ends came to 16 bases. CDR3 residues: CASSPTGTGTYEQYF. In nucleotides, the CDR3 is TGTGCCAGCAGCCCTACCGGGACTGGCACCTACGAGCAGTACTTC.

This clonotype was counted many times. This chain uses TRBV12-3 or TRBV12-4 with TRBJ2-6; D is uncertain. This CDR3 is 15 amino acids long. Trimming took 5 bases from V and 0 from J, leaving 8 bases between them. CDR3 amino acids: CASSQTVSGANVLTF. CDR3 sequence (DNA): TGTGCCAGCAGTCAAACAGTCTCTGGGGCCAACGTCCTGACTTTC.

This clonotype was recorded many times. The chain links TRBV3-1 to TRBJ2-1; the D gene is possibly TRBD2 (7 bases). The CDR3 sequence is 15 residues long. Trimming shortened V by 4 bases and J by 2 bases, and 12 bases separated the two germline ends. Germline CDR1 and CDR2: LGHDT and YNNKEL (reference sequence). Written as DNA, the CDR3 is TGTGCCAGCAGCCCCATGGGGGGGCCCTACAATGAGCAGTTCTTC. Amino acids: CASSPMGGPYNEQFF.

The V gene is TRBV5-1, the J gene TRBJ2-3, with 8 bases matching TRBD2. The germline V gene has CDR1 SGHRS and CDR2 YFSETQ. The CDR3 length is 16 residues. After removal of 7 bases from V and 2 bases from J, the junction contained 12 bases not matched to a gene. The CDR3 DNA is TGCGCCAGCGATGCGGGGGGCAGGGGTTCCACAGATACGCAGTATTTT. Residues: CASDAGGRGSTDTQYF.

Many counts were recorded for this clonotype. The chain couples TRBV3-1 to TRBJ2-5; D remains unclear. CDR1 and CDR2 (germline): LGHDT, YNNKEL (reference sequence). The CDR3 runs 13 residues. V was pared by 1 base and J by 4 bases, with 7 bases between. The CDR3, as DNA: TGTGCCAGCAGCCAAGTGTTGGGAGAGACCCAGTACTTC. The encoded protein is CASSQVLGETQYF.

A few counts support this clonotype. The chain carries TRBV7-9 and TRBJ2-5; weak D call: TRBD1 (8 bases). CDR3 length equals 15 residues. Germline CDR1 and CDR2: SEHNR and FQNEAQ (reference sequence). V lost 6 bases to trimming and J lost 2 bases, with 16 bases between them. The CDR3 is CASRPTGGLQETQYF. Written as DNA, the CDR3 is TGTGCCAGCAGACCTACAGGGGGACTACAAGAGACCCAGTACTTC.

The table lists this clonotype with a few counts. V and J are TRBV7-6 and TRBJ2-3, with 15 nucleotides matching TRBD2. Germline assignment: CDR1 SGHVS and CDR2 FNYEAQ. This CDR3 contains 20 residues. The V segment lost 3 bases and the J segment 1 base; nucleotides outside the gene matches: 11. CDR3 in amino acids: CASSFTLGLAGGPRTDTQYF. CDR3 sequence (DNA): TGTGCCAGCAGCTTCACTCTGGGACTAGCGGGGGGCCCACGCACAGATACGCAGTATTTT.

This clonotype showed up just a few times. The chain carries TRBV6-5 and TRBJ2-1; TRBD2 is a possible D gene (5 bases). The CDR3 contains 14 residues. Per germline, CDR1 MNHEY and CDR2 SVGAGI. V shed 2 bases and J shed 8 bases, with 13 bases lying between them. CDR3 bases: TGTGCCAGCAGTTACGGTAACGGGATGGATGAGCAGTTCTTC. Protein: CASSYGNGMDEQFF.

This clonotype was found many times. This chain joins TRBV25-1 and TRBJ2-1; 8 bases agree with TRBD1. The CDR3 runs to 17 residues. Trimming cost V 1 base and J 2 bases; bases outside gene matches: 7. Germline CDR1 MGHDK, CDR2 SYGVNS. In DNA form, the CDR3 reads TGTGCCAGCAGTGAATCCAAGGGGACAGGAACCTACAATGAGCAGTTCTTC. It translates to CASSESKGTGTYNEQFF. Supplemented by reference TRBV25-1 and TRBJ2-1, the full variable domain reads EADIYQTPRYLVIGTGKKITLECSQTMGHDKMYWYQQDPGMELHLIHYSYGVNSTEKGDLSSESTVSRIRTEHFPLTLESARPSHTSQYLCASSESKGTGTYNEQFFGPGTRLTVL.

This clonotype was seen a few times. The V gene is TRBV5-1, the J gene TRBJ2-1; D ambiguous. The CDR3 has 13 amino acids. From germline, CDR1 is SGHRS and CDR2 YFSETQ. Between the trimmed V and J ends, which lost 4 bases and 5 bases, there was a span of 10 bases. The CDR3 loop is CASSPLVDNEQFF. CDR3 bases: TGCGCCAGCAGCCCCCTGGTGGACAATGAGCAGTTCTTC.

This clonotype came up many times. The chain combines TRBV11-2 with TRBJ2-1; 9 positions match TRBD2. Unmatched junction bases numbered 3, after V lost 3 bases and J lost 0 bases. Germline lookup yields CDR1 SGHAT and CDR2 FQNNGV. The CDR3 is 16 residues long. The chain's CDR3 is CASSLAGGPSYNEQFF. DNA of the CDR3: TGTGCCAGCAGCTTGGCGGGAGGGCCCTCCTACAATGAGCAGTTCTTC.

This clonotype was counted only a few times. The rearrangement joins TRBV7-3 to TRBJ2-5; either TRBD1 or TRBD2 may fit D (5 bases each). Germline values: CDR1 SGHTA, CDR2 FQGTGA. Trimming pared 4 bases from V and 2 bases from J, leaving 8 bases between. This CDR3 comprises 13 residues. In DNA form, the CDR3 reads TGTGCCAGCAGCTCGGGACCACAAGAGACCCAGTACTTC. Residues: CASSSGPQETQYF.

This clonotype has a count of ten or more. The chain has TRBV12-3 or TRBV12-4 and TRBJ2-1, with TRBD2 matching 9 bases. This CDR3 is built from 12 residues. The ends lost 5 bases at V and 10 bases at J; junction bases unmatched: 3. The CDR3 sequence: CASSRGRGEQFF. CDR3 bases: TGTGCCAGCAGTCGCGGGAGGGGGGAGCAGTTCTTC.

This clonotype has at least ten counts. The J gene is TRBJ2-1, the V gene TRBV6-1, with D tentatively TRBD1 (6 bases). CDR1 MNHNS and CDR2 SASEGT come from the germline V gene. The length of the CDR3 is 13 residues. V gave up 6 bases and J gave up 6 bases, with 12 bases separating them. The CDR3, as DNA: TGTGCCAGCAGCGTACAGGGTGGCAATGAGCAGTTCTTC. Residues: CASSVQGGNEQFF.

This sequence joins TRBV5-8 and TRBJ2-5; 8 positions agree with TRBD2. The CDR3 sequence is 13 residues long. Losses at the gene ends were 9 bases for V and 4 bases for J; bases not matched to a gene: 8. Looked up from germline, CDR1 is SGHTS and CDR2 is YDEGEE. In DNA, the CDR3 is TGTGCCACCGAAACTGGACTAGCAGAGACCCAGTACTTC. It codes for CATETGLAETQYF.

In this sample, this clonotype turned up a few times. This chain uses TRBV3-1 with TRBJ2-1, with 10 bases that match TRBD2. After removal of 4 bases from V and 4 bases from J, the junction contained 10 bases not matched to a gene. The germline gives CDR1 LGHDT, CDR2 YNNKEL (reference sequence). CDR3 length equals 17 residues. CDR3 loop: CASSRTPSGGGYNEQFF. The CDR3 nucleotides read TGTGCCAGCAGCCGGACCCCTAGCGGGGGAGGGTACAATGAGCAGTTCTTC.

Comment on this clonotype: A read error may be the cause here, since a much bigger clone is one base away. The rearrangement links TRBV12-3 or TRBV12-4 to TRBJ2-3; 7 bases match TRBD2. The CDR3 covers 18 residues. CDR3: CAISFGLADYSSTDTQYF. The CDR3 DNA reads TGTGCCATCAGTTTCGGGCTAGCGGACTACTCTAGCACAGATACGCAGTATTTT.

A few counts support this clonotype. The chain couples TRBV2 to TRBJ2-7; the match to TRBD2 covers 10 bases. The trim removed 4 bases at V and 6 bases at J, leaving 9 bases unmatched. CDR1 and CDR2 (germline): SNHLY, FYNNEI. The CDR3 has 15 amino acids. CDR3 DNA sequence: TGTGCCAGCAGTGTCACTAGCGGGAATTCGGGCGAGCAGTACTTC. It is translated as CASSVTSGNSGEQYF. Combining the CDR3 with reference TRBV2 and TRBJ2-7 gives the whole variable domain EPEVTQTPSHQVTQMGQEVILRCVPISNHLYFYWYRQILGQKVEFLVSFYNNEISEKSEIFDDQFSVERPDGSNFTLKIRSTKLEDSAMYFCASSVTSGNSGEQYFGPGTRLTVT.